This T cell receptor (beta chain) was obtained from a study of cytomegalovirus exposure and HLA in healthy donors. Study-wide results and limits: Later examination showed HLA-associated TCR beta chains had greater clonal expansion than equally common others. Certain sequence variants were highly shared and formed a cluster, and this cluster was likely a sequencing artifact. Most TCR sequences proved rare, with some public TCRs found in many donors. Later work associated 16,951 TCR beta sequences with HLA alleles at 0.05 false discovery rate.

PCR involved 60 Vbeta and 13 Jbeta primers. Repertoires were generated with immunoSEQ multiplex PCR, while TCRdb's copy carries only in-frame clones and drops some. Of under 200,000 clones in the sample, approximately 80% were seen once. Concerning this clone: As yet, its antigen is unknown.

Trimming left V 0 bases short and J 3 bases short, with 9 bases between. Germline V gene sequence: CDR1 MNHEY, CDR2 SVGAGI. The CDR3 is made up of 14 amino acids. The sequence came from a man between 18 and 29 years old in good health and CMV-seropositive. The chain combines TRBV6-5 with TRBJ2-7; the D is unclear. Sequencing used PBMCs. CDR3 nucleotides: TGTGCCAGCAGTTACTCCCCAGAAAGCTACGAGCAGTACTTC. Its protein is CASSYSPESYEQYF.